The source of this T cell receptor beta chain is a study of somatic mutations in cytotoxic T cells in rheumatoid arthritis. Study context: Patient blood, roughly 33 ml in EDTA, was obtained immediately after diagnosis and prior to the start of any treatment.

Data came from immunoSEQ multiplex PCR; TCRdb stores just in-frame clones and leaves some out. Of about 23,000 clones in the sample, more than 80% were seen once. Of note for this clone: Its matching antigen is unknown.

Study outcomes and limitations: Researchers did not know the antigen targets of the expanded CD8+ clones. Among rheumatoid arthritis patients and age-matched healthy controls, CD8+ T-cell clonality was not significantly different.

This sequence was found in an adult with rheumatoid arthritis. Specimen: CD8+ T cells sorted from blood.

This CDR3 reads CASSSQPLGSGADTQYF. The CDR3 coding sequence is TGTGCCAGCAGTTCCCAGCCCTTGGGGAGTGGGGCAGATACGCAGTATTTT. The chain joins TRBV27 to TRBJ2-3; possibly TRBD2 for D (5 bases). CDR3 size: 17 residues. V was cut by 4 bases and J by 4 bases, with 21 bases left in between. Germline CDR1 is MNHEY and CDR2 is SMNVEV (reference sequence).